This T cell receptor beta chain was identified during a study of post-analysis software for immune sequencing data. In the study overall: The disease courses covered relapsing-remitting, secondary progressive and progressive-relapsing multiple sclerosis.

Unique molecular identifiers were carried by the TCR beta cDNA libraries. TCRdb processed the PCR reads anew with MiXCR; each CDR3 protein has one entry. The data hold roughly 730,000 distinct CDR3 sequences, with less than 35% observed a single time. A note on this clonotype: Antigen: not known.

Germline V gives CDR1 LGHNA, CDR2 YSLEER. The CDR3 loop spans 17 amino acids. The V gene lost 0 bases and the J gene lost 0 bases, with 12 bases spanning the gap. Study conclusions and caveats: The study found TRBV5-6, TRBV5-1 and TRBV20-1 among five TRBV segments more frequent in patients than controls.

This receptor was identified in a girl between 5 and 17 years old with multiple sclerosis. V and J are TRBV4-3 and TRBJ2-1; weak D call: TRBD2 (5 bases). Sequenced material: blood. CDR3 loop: CASSQDRSGTSYNEQFF. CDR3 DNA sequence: TGCGCCAGCAGCCAAGACCGGAGCGGAACCTCCTACAATGAGCAGTTCTTC.